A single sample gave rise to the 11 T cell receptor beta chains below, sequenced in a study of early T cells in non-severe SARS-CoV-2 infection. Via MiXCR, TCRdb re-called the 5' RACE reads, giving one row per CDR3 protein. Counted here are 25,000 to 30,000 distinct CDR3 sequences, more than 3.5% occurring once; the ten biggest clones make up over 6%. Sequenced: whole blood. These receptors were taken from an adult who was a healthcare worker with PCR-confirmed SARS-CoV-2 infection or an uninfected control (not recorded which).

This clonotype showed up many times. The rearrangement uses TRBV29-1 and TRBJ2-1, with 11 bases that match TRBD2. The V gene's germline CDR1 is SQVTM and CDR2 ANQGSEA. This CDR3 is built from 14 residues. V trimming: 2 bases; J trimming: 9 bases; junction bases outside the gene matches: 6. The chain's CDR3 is CSVEPLAGASEQFF. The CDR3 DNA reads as TGCAGCGTTGAACCACTAGCGGGAGCGAGTGAGCAGTTCTTC.

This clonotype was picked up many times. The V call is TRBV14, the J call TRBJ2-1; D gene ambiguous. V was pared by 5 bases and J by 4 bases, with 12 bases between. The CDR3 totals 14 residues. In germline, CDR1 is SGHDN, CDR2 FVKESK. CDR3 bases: TGTGCCAGCAGCGGAAAGGACGGTTACAATGAGCAGTTCTTC. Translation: CASSGKDGYNEQFF.

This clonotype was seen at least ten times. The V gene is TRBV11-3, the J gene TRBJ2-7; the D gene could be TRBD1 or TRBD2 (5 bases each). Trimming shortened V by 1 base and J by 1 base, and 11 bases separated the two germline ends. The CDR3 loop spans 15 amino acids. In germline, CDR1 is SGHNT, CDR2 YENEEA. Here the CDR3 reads CASSLGGDPSYEQYF. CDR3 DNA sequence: TGTGCCAGCAGCTTAGGTGGGGACCCATCCTACGAGCAGTACTTC.

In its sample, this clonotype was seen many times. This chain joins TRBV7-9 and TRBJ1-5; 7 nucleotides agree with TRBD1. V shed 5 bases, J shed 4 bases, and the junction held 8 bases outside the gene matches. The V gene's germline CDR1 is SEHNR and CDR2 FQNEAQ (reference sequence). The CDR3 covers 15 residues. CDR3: CASSHNRDSNQPQHF. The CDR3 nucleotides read TGTGCCAGCAGCCACAACCGGGACAGTAATCAGCCCCAGCATTTT.

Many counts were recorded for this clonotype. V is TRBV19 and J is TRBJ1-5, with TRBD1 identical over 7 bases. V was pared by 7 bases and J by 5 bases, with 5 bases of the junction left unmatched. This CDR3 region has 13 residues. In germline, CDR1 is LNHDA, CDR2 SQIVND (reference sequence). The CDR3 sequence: CASTGDSYQPQHF. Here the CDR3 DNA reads TGTGCCAGTACCGGGGACAGTTATCAGCCCCAGCATTTT.

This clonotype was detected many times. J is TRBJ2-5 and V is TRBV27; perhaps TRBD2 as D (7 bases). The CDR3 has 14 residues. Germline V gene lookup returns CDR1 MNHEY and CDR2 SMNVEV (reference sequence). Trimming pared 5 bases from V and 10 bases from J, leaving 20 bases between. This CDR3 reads CASSLAGAPEGQYF. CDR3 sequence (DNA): TGTGCCAGCAGTCTCGCGGGGGCCCCCGAGGGCCAGTACTTC.

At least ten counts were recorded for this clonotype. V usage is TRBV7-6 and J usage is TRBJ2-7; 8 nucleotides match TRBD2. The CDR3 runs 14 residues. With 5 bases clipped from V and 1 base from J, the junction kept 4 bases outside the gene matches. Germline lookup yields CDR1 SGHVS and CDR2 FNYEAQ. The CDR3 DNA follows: TGTGCCAGCAGCCCCGGACTAGCTTCCTACGAGCAGTACTTC. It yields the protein CASSPGLASYEQYF.

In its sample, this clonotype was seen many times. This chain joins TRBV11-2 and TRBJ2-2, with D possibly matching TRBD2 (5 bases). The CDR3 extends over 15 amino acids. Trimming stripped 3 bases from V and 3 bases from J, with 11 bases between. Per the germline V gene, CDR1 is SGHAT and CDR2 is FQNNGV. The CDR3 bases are TGTGCCAGCAGCTTCGTGCGGGCGGACACCGGGGAGCTGTTTTTT. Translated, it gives CASSFVRADTGELFF.

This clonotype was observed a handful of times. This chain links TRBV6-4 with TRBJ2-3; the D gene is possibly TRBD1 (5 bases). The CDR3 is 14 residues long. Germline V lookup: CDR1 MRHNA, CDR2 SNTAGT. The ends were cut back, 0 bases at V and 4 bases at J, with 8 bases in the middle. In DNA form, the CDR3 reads TGTGCCAGCAGTGACTCAGAAGGGGCAGATACGCAGTATTTT. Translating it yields CASSDSEGADTQYF.

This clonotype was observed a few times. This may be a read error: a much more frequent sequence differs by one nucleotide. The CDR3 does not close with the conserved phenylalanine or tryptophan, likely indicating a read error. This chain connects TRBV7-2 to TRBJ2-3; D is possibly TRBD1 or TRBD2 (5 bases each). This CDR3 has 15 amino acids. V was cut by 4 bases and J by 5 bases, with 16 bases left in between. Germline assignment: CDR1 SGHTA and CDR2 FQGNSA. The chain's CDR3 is CASSSRSGPGDTQYS. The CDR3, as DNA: TGTGCCAGCAGCTCCCGTTCGGGGCCCGGAGATACGCAGTATTCT.

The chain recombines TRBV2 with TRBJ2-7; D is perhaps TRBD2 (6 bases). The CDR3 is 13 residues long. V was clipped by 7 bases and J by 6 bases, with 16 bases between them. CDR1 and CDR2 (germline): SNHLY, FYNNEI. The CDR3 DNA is TGTGCCAGCAAAAGGACTACCTTCGGCGAGCAGTACTTC. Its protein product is CASKRTTFGEQYF.